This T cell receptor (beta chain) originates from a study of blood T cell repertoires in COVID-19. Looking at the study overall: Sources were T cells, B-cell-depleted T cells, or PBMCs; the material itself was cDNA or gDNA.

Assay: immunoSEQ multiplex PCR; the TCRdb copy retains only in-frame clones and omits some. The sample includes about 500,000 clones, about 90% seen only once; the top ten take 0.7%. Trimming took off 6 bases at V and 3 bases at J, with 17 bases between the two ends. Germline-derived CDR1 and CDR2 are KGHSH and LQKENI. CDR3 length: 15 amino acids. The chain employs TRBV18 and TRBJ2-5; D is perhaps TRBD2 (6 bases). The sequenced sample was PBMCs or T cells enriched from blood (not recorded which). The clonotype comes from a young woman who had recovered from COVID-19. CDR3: CASSSIAAMEETQYF. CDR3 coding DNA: TGTGCCAGCTCGAGCATAGCGGCTATGGAAGAGACCCAGTACTTC.